The T cell receptor beta chain described here comes from a study of breast tumors, draining lymph nodes, adjacent tissues. In germline, CDR1 is LGHDT, CDR2 YNNKEL (reference sequence). This CDR3 comprises 15 residues. V was shortened by 0 bases and J by 0 bases, with 9 bases between the two germline ends. The lymph nodes were axillary draining lymph nodes from breast cancer patients. As concerns this clonotype: This may stem from a read error, because a much larger clone lies one nucleotide away. The missing conserved phenylalanine or tryptophan at the end of this CDR3 makes a read error likely.

One entry per CDR3 protein, called by TCRdb with MiXCR from the multiplex PCR reads. The data contain fewer than 85,000 distinct CDR3 sequences, approximately 19% of them singletons. V and J are TRBV3-1 and TRBJ2-7; D gene uncertain. Sequencing was done on a sample of axillary lymph node tissue. The sequence was collected from a female donor with breast cancer. Some clones in this sample may be carry-over from other donors' samples. In DNA form, the CDR3 reads TGTGCCAGCAGCCAAGATCTGGGCGGCTCCTACGAGCAGTACCTC. Its protein product is CASSQDLGGSYEQYL.